Presented here are 10 T cell receptor beta chains from one specimen sequenced in a study of blood T cell repertoires in COVID-19. Some clones are missing from TCRdb's copy, which holds only in-frame ones; the method was immunoSEQ multiplex PCR. Found here are under 250,000 clones, about 87% of them singletons; the top ten hold about 2.5%. Sequences were obtained from peripheral blood. The receptor set was obtained from a man aged 25 to 45 with COVID-19, enrolled during active disease.

V is TRBV19 and J is TRBJ1-3; TRBD1 aligns across 12 bases. This CDR3 has 17 amino acids. Unmatched junction bases numbered 11, after V lost 8 bases and J lost 3 bases. Per germline, CDR1 LNHDA and CDR2 SQIVND (reference sequence). This CDR3 reads CASQDRDRGLNGNTIYF. CDR3 nucleotides: TGTGCCAGTCAAGATCGGGACAGGGGGCTTAATGGAAACACCATATATTTT.

The gene calls are TRBV19 and TRBJ2-2; a possible D gene is TRBD2 (6 bases). Trimming stripped 3 bases from V and 4 bases from J, with 9 bases between. The CDR3 consists of 14 residues. Germline loops: CDR1 LNHDA, CDR2 SQIVND (reference sequence). The CDR3 nucleotides are TGTGCCAGTAGTATGGGGGGAGGCACCGGGGAGCTGTTTTTT. The encoded protein is CASSMGGGTGELFF.

The V call is TRBV7-3, the J call TRBJ2-5, with D possibly matching TRBD1 (6 bases). The CDR3 consists of 15 residues. CDR1 is SGHTA, CDR2 FQGTGA, per germline. V lost 4 bases to trimming and J lost 4 bases, with 16 bases between them. CDR3 DNA: TGTGCCAGCAGCTCCTCGTCAGGGGTGGGAGAGACCCAGTACTTC. Translation gives CASSSSSGVGETQYF.

This clone occurred once. This chain joins TRBV4-1 and TRBJ1-2, with D possibly being TRBD1 (6 bases). The CDR3 runs 16 residues. Germline values: CDR1 MGHRA, CDR2 YSYEKL. Trimming shortened V by 3 bases and J by 5 bases, and 19 bases separated the two germline ends. CDR3 bases: TGCGCCAGCAGCCAGCCAGCCGCAGGGGCGCGTTATGGCTACACCTTC. This gives the protein CASSQPAAGARYGYTF.

This chain joins TRBV9 and TRBJ1-6, with unresolved D. Germline V gene lookup returns CDR1 SGDLS and CDR2 YYNGEE. The CDR3 spans 16 residues. Between the trimmed V and J ends, which lost 0 bases and 0 bases, there was a span of 7 bases. In DNA, the CDR3 is TGTGCCAGCAGCGTAGGGACTAGCTCCTATAATTCACCCCTCCACTTT. It codes for CASSVGTSSYNSPLHF.

The J gene is TRBJ2-3, the V gene TRBV25-1; 12 nucleotides align to TRBD1. With V trimmed by 2 bases and J by 4 bases, 7 bases remained unmatched. CDR1 is MGHDK and CDR2 is SYGVNS in the germline V gene. This CDR3 has 17 residues. As DNA, the CDR3 is TGTGCCAGCAGTGAAGGGGGGACAGGGGGCGCCTCAGATACGCAGTATTTT. As protein: CASSEGGTGGASDTQYF.

V and J are TRBV4-3 and TRBJ2-7; perhaps TRBD1 as D (6 bases). CDR3 length: 17 residues. Per germline, CDR1 LGHNA and CDR2 YSLEER. V was shortened by 1 base and J by 7 bases, with 23 bases between the two germline ends. The CDR3 nucleotides read TGCGCCAGCAGCCAAGGCAGGGGCCTGCCTAGATATATTGAGCAGTACTTC. Translated: CASSQGRGLPRYIEQYF.

This chain links TRBV18 with TRBJ2-1, with 10 bases matching TRBD2. The CDR3 loop spans 15 amino acids. Germline lookup yields CDR1 KGHSH and CDR2 LQKENI. Unmatched junction bases numbered 11, after V lost 5 bases and J lost 10 bases. CDR3 sequence reads: CASSAASDSGREQFF. DNA of the CDR3: TGTGCCAGCTCAGCCGCATCCGATAGCGGGAGGGAGCAGTTCTTC.

This clone came up once. The V and J genes are TRBV6-5 and TRBJ2-7, with 7 bases identical to TRBD2. V shed 10 bases, J shed 7 bases, and the junction held 19 bases outside the gene matches. The V gene's germline CDR1 is MNHEY and CDR2 SVGAGI. This CDR3 comprises 15 residues. The CDR3 nucleotides read TGTGCCACCTCAACAAGGGGACTATCGTTTCTGGAGCAGTACTTC. This codes for CATSTRGLSFLEQYF.

V is TRBV6-6 and J is TRBJ1-5; a weak D match, TRBD1 (6 bases). The CDR3 has 13 residues. Trimming cost V 9 bases and J 3 bases, with 12 bases left between them. CDR1 is MNHNY and CDR2 is SVGAGI in the germline V gene (reference sequence). The CDR3 sequence: CASYGQFNQPQHF. The DNA for the CDR3 is TGTGCCAGTTACGGACAGTTCAATCAGCCCCAGCATTTT.